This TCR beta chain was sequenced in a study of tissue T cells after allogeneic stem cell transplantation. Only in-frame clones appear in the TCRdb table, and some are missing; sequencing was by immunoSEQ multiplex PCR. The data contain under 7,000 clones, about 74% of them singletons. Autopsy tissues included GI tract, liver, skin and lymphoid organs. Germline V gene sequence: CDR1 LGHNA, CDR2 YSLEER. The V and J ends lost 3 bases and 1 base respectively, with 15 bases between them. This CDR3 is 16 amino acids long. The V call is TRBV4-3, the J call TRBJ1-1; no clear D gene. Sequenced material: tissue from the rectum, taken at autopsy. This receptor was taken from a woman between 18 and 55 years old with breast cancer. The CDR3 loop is CASSQTFRTGNTEAFF. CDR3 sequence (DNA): TGCGCCAGCAGCCAGACCTTCCGGACGGGGAACACTGAAGCTTTCTTT.